The 21 T cell receptor beta chains given below trace back to one sample, sequenced in a study of cytomegalovirus exposure and HLA in healthy donors. With 60 Vbeta and 13 Jbeta primers, the PCR was carried out. Generated by immunoSEQ multiplex PCR, the TCRdb table keeps only in-frame clones and is missing some. The repertoire holds about 100,000 clones, with approximately 72% as singletons. The sample consisted of PBMCs. Receptors were obtained from a woman in her 70s in good health and CMV-seropositive.

This clone occurred once. The J gene is TRBJ2-7, the V gene TRBV5-4, with D tentatively TRBD2 (5 bases). This CDR3 has 13 amino acids. V dropped 1 base and J dropped 6 bases, with 11 bases sitting between them. Germline V CDR1 and CDR2: SGHNT, YYREEE (reference sequence). Here the CDR3 reads CASSLTGVVEQYF. The CDR3 coding sequence is TGTGCCAGCAGCTTGACCGGGGTGGTCGAGCAGTACTTC.

The chain recombines TRBV9 with TRBJ1-1, with a tentative D call TRBD1 (5 bases). Trimming shortened V by 2 bases and J by 4 bases, and 9 bases separated the two germline ends. The CDR3 totals 13 residues. Germline V gene data show CDR1 as SGDLS and CDR2 as YYNGEE. CDR3 amino acids: CASSVQGGTEAFF. The CDR3 DNA is TGTGCCAGCAGCGTCCAGGGAGGCACTGAAGCTTTCTTT.

This clone has more than one count but fewer than ten. The chain carries TRBV6-6 and TRBJ2-7; 9 positions match TRBD1. V shed 2 bases, J shed 5 bases, and the junction held 7 bases outside the gene matches. This CDR3 has 15 residues. Germline CDR1 MNHNY, CDR2 SVGAGI (reference sequence). The CDR3 protein is CASSYGGTGWNEQYF. The CDR3 DNA reads as TGTGCCAGCAGTTACGGGGGGACAGGGTGGAACGAGCAGTACTTC.

This clone was picked up one time. The CDR3 DNA reads as TGCGCCAGCACCGGGGGTGGGAGCAATCAGCCCCAGCATTTT. It encodes CASTGGGSNQPQHF. The rearrangement uses TRBV10-2 and TRBJ1-5; the D gene is possibly TRBD1 (5 bases). Trimming pared 7 bases from V and 1 base from J, leaving 11 bases between. Germline loops: CDR1 WSHSY, CDR2 SAAADI. The CDR3 spans 14 residues.

The chain joins TRBV28 to TRBJ1-6; D not resolved. Germline V CDR1 and CDR2: MDHEN, SYDVKM. The CDR3 consists of 13 residues. The V end was cut by 11 bases, the J end by 0 bases, with 8 bases between. Written as DNA, the CDR3 is TGTGCCTACGGTAGCTCCTATAATTCACCCCTCCACTTT. Encoded protein: CAYGSSYNSPLHF. The full variable domain, rest sourced from reference TRBV28 and TRBJ1-6, is DVKVTQSSRYLVKRTGEKVFLECVQDMDHENMFWYRQDPGLGLRLIYFSYDVKMKEKGDIPEGYSVSREKKERFSLILESASTNQTSMYLCAYGSSYNSPLHFGNGTRLTVT.

The chain has TRBV5-4 and TRBJ1-1; the D gene is possibly TRBD1 (6 bases). This CDR3 is 15 amino acids long. The ends were cut back, 4 bases at V and 4 bases at J, with 17 bases in the middle. The germline V gene has CDR1 SGHNT and CDR2 YYREEE (reference sequence). The CDR3, as DNA: TGTGCCAGCAGCCTACGACAGGTCGTGGGCACTGAAGCTTTCTTT. Translation: CASSLRQVVGTEAFF.

The chain carries TRBV6-5 and TRBJ2-1; TRBD2 matches 12 bases. With V trimmed by 4 bases and J by 12 bases, 13 bases remained unmatched. The CDR3 consists of 16 residues. The germline CDR1 and CDR2 sequences are MNHEY and SVGAGI. The CDR3 bases are TGTGCCAGCAGTTCCCTGATTACTAGCGGGGGGCGGGGGCAGTTCTTC. Its translation is CASSSLITSGGRGQFF.

V gene TRBV11-1 combines with J gene TRBJ2-5; perhaps TRBD2 as D (5 bases). V was trimmed by 0 bases and J by 1 base, leaving 9 bases between them. There are 15 residues in the CDR3. Germline V gene data show CDR1 as SGHAT and CDR2 as FQDESV (reference sequence). DNA of the CDR3: TGTGCCAGCAGCTTAGCGCGGGCAGGCCAAGAGACCCAGTACTTC. Translating gives CASSLARAGQETQYF.

The chain has TRBV7-6 and TRBJ2-5, with D possibly matching TRBD1 (6 bases). The closer fit of TRBJ2-7 to the DNA end suggests the J call may be wrong. CDR3 length equals 14 residues. The germline gives CDR1 SGHVS, CDR2 FNYEAQ. The CDR3 nucleotides read TGTGCCAGCAGCTCACAGACAGGTCCCTACGAGCAGTACTTC. Translating gives CASSSQTGPYEQYF.

The V gene is TRBV11-2, the J gene TRBJ1-3; the D is unclear. The CDR3 runs to 13 residues. The ends were cut back, 1 base at V and 1 base at J, with 2 bases in the middle. In germline, CDR1 is SGHAT, CDR2 FQNNGV. This chain's CDR3 is CASSLVSGNTIYF. The CDR3 DNA reads as TGTGCCAGCAGCTTAGTATCTGGAAACACCATATATTTT.

The rearrangement joins TRBV19 to TRBJ1-4; D unresolved. V gave up 11 bases and J gave up 7 bases, with 11 bases separating them. CDR1 LNHDA and CDR2 SQIVND come from the germline V gene (reference sequence). The CDR3 runs to 11 residues. This CDR3 is CASKSGEKLFF. In nucleotides, the CDR3 is TGTGCCTCTAAGAGTGGTGAAAAACTGTTTTTT.

The chain joins TRBV4-2 to TRBJ2-3, with D hard to call. Germline-derived CDR1 and CDR2 are LGHNA and YNFKEQ. CDR3 length: 13 residues. With 0 bases removed from V and 3 bases from J, the gap between germline ends came to 4 bases. The CDR3 coding sequence is TGTGCCAGCAGCCAAGATCGGACAGATACGCAGTATTTT. Translating gives CASSQDRTDTQYF.

The V call is TRBV29-1, the J call TRBJ2-1; D is unresolved. The germline gives CDR1 SQVTM, CDR2 ANQGSEA. The CDR3 is made up of 12 amino acids. Trimming took off 6 bases at V and 8 bases at J, with 14 bases between the two ends. CDR3 in amino acids: CSVFFSIDEQFF. The CDR3 DNA reads TGCAGCGTGTTTTTTTCAATAGATGAGCAGTTCTTC.

This clone was observed a few times. V is TRBV4-2 and J is TRBJ1-1; 11 nucleotides agree with TRBD1. V shed 7 bases, J shed 0 bases, and the junction held 4 bases outside the gene matches. This CDR3 has 15 amino acids. Germline CDR1 reads LGHNA; CDR2 reads YNFKEQ. As DNA, the CDR3 is TGTGCCAGCAAGGGACAGGGGGGATTGAACACTGAAGCTTTCTTT. Amino acid sequence: CASKGQGGLNTEAFF.

The V and J genes are TRBV30 and TRBJ1-6; D is possibly TRBD1 (5 bases). Germline loops: CDR1 GTSNPN, CDR2 SVGIG (reference sequence). The CDR3 totals 15 residues. V was pared by 0 bases and J by 3 bases, with 9 bases between. This CDR3 reads CAWSVWGGYNSPLHF. CDR3 DNA sequence: TGTGCCTGGAGTGTATGGGGGGGCTATAATTCACCCCTCCACTTT.

Only a few counts were recorded for this clone. The chain recombines TRBV7-2 with TRBJ1-1, with 9 nucleotides matching TRBD1. Germline CDR1 SGHTA, CDR2 FQGNSA. Losses at the gene ends were 2 bases for V and 5 bases for J; bases not matched to a gene: 9. This CDR3 is built from 16 residues. CDR3 nucleotide sequence: TGTGCCAGCAGCTTATTACCACAGGGGGCCGCAACTGAAGCTTTCTTT. Encoded protein: CASSLLPQGAATEAFF.

The V and J genes are TRBV11-2 and TRBJ2-7; D gene unclear. The CDR3 contains 15 residues. Trimming stripped 3 bases from V and 1 base from J, with 13 bases between. Germline-derived CDR1 and CDR2 are SGHAT and FQNNGV. This CDR3 is CASSFSRSQSYEQYF. DNA of the CDR3: TGTGCCAGCAGCTTTTCTAGAAGCCAATCCTACGAGCAGTACTTC.

This CDR3 reads CAAGGISPLHF. The CDR3 DNA reads TGTGCCGCCGGAGGGATTTCACCCCTCCACTTT. This rearrangement joins TRBV28 to TRBJ1-6; D is uncertain. V gave up 11 bases and J gave up 9 bases, with 11 bases separating them. The V gene's germline CDR1 is MDHEN and CDR2 SYDVKM. The CDR3 runs 11 residues. The entire variable domain, with the rest obtained from reference TRBV28 and TRBJ1-6, is as follows: DVKVTQSSRYLVKRTGEKVFLECVQDMDHENMFWYRQDPGLGLRLIYFSYDVKMKEKGDIPEGYSVSREKKERFSLILESASTNQTSMYLCAAGGISPLHFGNGTRLTVT.

The chain uses TRBV19 and TRBJ2-1; TRBD1 aligns across 11 bases. This CDR3 region has 15 residues. With V trimmed by 4 bases and J by 6 bases, 5 bases remained unmatched. CDR1 and CDR2 (germline): LNHDA, SQIVND (reference sequence). This CDR3 is CASSTGQGARNEQFF. In DNA, the CDR3 is TGTGCCAGTAGTACAGGACAGGGGGCTCGCAATGAGCAGTTCTTC.

This chain uses TRBV7-2 with TRBJ1-1; unclear D gene. Per the germline V gene, CDR1 is SGHTA and CDR2 is FQGNSA. The CDR3 totals 17 residues. V was pared by 0 bases and J by 0 bases, with 14 bases between. In DNA, the CDR3 is TGTGCCAGCAGCTTAGCCTCGATGGGCAGCATGAACACTGAAGCTTTCTTT. Translating it yields CASSLASMGSMNTEAFF.

V usage is TRBV9 and J usage is TRBJ1-6, with 9 bases identical to TRBD1. V was pared by 5 bases and J by 8 bases, with 11 bases of the junction left unmatched. CDR3 length equals 16 residues. Germline lookup yields CDR1 SGDLS and CDR2 YYNGEE. In DNA, the CDR3 is TGTGCCAGCAGTCTAGAAGGGGGACAGGGTTATTCACCCCTCCACTTT. This translates into CASSLEGGQGYSPLHF. Variable domain in full (rest from reference TRBV9 and TRBJ1-6): DSGVTQTPKHLITATGQRVTLRCSPRSGDLSVYWYQQSLDQGLQFLIQYYNGEERAKGNILERFSAQQFPDLHSELNLSSLELGDSALYFCASSLEGGQGYSPLHFGNGTRLTVT.